This is a list of T cell receptor beta chains from one sample in a study of blood T cells in healthy people across ages. TCRdb re-analysed the 5' RACE reads in MiXCR, keeping a single row per CDR3 protein. Of under 950,000 distinct CDR3 sequences in the sample, around a fifth are singletons; the top ten hold 20% to 25%. Sequenced: blood. These receptors originate from a man between 65 and 85 years old in good health. CDR3s include the opening cysteine and the closing phenylalanine or tryptophan. Fields, in order: CDR3 length, D gene, J gene, V gene, clone size, CDR3 DNA, CDR3 protein. The D gene is left open where the match is weak. Rows give clone size only sometimes, using once, few, many, or a class for an expanded clone.

>16|-|TRBJ1-3|TRBV18|-
TGTGCCAGCTCACCACGTCCCGAAATTTATGGAAACACCATATATTTT
CASSPRPEIYGNTIYF
>14|-|TRBJ1-2|TRBV24-1|-
TGTGCCACCAGTGATTTGGACGCCAACTATGGCTACACCTTC
CATSDLDANYGYTF
>16|TRBD2|TRBJ2-5|TRBV7-3|many
TGTGCCAGCAGCTTAACGCTGACTAGCGGGATAGAGACCCAGTACTTC
CASSLTLTSGIETQYF
>14|TRBD2|TRBJ2-7|TRBV7-2|-
TGTGCCAGCAGCTTAGTACGGGGGGGGTACGAGCAGTACTTC
CASSLVRGGYEQYF
>14|TRBD1|TRBJ1-2|TRBV12-3/TRBV12-4|few
TGTGCCAGCAGCCCACAGGGGGTTTTGAGTGGCTACACCTTC
CASSPQGVLSGYTF
>13|-|TRBJ1-1|TRBV20-1|-
TGCAGTGCTAGCGTGCCCTTGAACACTGGAGCTTTCTTT
CSASVPLNTGAFF
>15|-|TRBJ2-3|TRBV12-3/TRBV12-4|few
TGTGCCAGCAGTTTTGGAGGGCCTCCTCGTTTTACGCAGTATTTT
CASSFGGPPRFTQYF
>15|TRBD2|TRBJ2-1|TRBV20-1|-
TGCAGTGCTTTTAGCGGGAGGCTTCCATCGAATGAGCAGTTCTTC
CSAFSGRLPSNEQFF
>13|-|TRBJ2-5|TRBV5-1|few
TGCGCCAGCAGTTGGGCTAGGAGTGAGACCCAGTACTTC
CASSWARSETQYF
>12|-|TRBJ2-7|TRBV4-1|-
TGCGCCAGCAGCCAAGATTGGGCTACCCGGTTCTTC
CASSQDWATRFF
>15|-|TRBJ2-3|TRBV25-1|-
TGTGCCAGCAGTGCGGATAGCGCAAGCACAGATACGCAGTATTTT
CASSADSASTDTQYF
>16|TRBD2|TRBJ2-5|TRBV6-5|few
TGTGCCAGCAGTTCCGCGGGAGCGGGGGGTCAAGAGACCCAGTACTTC
CASSSAGAGGQETQYF
>15|TRBD2|TRBJ2-1|TRBV7-9|few
TGTGCCAGCAGAGCCCCGGGACTAGTTGACAATGAGCAGTTCTTC
CASRAPGLVDNEQFF
>16|TRBD2|TRBJ2-3|TRBV5-1|-
TGCGCCAGCAGCTACGGGACTAGCGGGGGGCTAGATACGCAGTATTTT
CASSYGTSGGLDTQYF
>16|TRBD2|TRBJ2-5|TRBV7-2|-
TGTGCCAGCAGCTTAAAAGCGGGGGCGAGGCAAGAGACCCAGTACTTC
CASSLKAGARQETQYF
>14|TRBD1|TRBJ1-5|TRBV14|few
TGTGCCAGCAGCCGTAACAGGGGGGGCCAGCCCCAGCATTTT
CASSRNRGGQPQHF
>15|-|TRBJ2-5|TRBV6-5|-
TGTGCCAGCAGTCACGAGGGGGTAGTCGGTGAGACCCAGTACTTC
CASSHEGVVGETQYF
>14|TRBD2|TRBJ2-1|TRBV20-1|-
TGCAGTGCGGGGGGGACTAGCGGTTACAATGAGCAGTTCTTC
CSAGGTSGYNEQFF
>14|-|TRBJ1-3|TRBV10-3|-
TGTGCCATCAGTGCTCAGGGGTCCGGAAACACCATATATTTT
CAISAQGSGNTIYF
>14|TRBD2|TRBJ2-3|TRBV6-1|-
TGTGCCAGCACAGCGGGGCAACGGAGAGATACGCAGTATTTT
CASTAGQRRDTQYF
>15|TRBD1|TRBJ2-3|TRBV29-1|-
TGCAGCGTTGAAGAACGGGACAGGGCATCAGATACGCAGTATTTT
CSVEERDRASDTQYF
>12|-|TRBJ1-4|TRBV3-1|-
TGTGCCAGCAGCCACAGAGTTGAAAAACTGTTTTTT
CASSHRVEKLFF
>13|-|TRBJ1-2|TRBV29-1|-
TGCAGCGCCGAGGGGGGCAGGGTAAGGGGCTACACCTTC
CSAEGGRVRGYTF
>12|-|TRBJ1-2|TRBV29-1|-
TGCAGCGTTGAAGTGCGGGGGGAACTCTACACCTTC
CSVEVRGELYTF